This is a list of T cell receptor beta chains from one sample in a study of cytotoxic CD8 clonotypes in ibrutinib-treated CLL. Using immunoSEQ multiplex PCR, the repertoire was profiled, and TCRdb retains in-frame clones only, with some absent. The sample contains some 160,000 clones, more than 75% of which appear only once. Sequencing was performed on PBMCs, taken after 12 months of ibrutinib treatment. All receptors derive from a human donor with chronic lymphocytic leukemia. CDR3s include the opening cysteine and the closing phenylalanine or tryptophan. Each record gives: clone size, D gene, V gene, CDR3 length, J gene, CDR3 protein. The D gene is left open where the match is weak. Some rows mark clone size as missing; the rest say once, few, many or name a class of expanded clone.

size: -
D: TRBD1
V: TRBV14
length: 12
J: TRBJ2-7
CDR3: CASGQGAYEQYF

size: few
D: -
V: TRBV5-1
length: 13
J: TRBJ1-1
CDR3: CASTADRNTEAFF

size: -
D: -
V: TRBV15
length: 14
J: TRBJ1-1
CDR3: CATSRPSEGAEAFF

size: -
D: TRBD1
V: TRBV2
length: 15
J: TRBJ1-2
CDR3: CASSEGDRGMGGYTF

size: few
D: TRBD2
V: TRBV5-5
length: 14
J: TRBJ2-1
CDR3: CASSQGLGYNEQFF

size: once
D: -
V: TRBV28
length: 14
J: TRBJ2-7
CDR3: CASKTGHRSYEQYF

size: -
D: -
V: TRBV6-4
length: 14
J: TRBJ2-2
CDR3: CASSEGGLTGELFF

size: -
D: -
V: TRBV27
length: 15
J: TRBJ1-3
CDR3: CASSSLGTDGNTIYF

size: -
D: -
V: TRBV7-6
length: 16
J: TRBJ2-3
CDR3: CASSPSARASTDTQYF

size: -
D: -
V: TRBV4-2
length: 17
J: TRBJ2-7
CDR3: CASSRGIGPEAGREQYF

size: -
D: -
V: TRBV5-8
length: 15
J: TRBJ1-3
CDR3: CASSLGSRSGNTIYF

size: -
D: TRBD1
V: TRBV7-2
length: 14
J: TRBJ1-1
CDR3: CASSQVPGQVEAFF

size: -
D: -
V: TRBV19
length: 13
J: TRBJ2-7
CDR3: CASSIPGAYEQYF

size: -
D: TRBD1
V: TRBV19
length: 15
J: TRBJ1-5
CDR3: CASSWKRQGNQPQHF

size: -
D: -
V: TRBV11-2
length: 14
J: TRBJ2-1
CDR3: CASSASEERAEQFF

size: -
D: -
V: TRBV25-1
length: 13
J: TRBJ2-5
CDR3: CASSDSPQETQYF

size: -
D: -
V: TRBV7-6
length: 13
J: TRBJ2-1
CDR3: CASSRTWANEQFF

size: -
D: -
V: TRBV18
length: 13
J: TRBJ1-4
CDR3: CASKEGSKEKLFF

size: -
D: -
V: TRBV9
length: 14
J: TRBJ1-5
CDR3: CASSVGRSNQPQHF

size: -
D: -
V: TRBV21-1
length: 16
J: TRBJ2-1
CDR3: CASNQDNTRSYNEQFF

size: -
D: TRBD1
V: TRBV27
length: 15
J: TRBJ2-7
CDR3: CASSFLDRGPNEQYF

size: few
D: -
V: TRBV18
length: 15
J: TRBJ1-6
CDR3: CASSPDSSYNSPLHF

size: -
D: -
V: TRBV27
length: 13
J: TRBJ2-5
CDR3: CASSPWNQETQYF

size: -
D: -
V: TRBV19
length: 15
J: TRBJ2-1
CDR3: CASGPRASSYNEQFF

size: -
D: TRBD1
V: TRBV6-6
length: 16
J: TRBJ1-6
CDR3: CASSPGTGGRNSPLHF

size: -
D: TRBD2
V: TRBV4-1
length: 16
J: TRBJ2-2
CDR3: CASSQRSGGLAGELFF

size: once
D: TRBD1
V: TRBV6-5
length: 14
J: TRBJ2-5
CDR3: CASSYSQGEETQYF

size: -
D: -
V: TRBV19
length: 15
J: TRBJ1-1
CDR3: CASSISKGFNTEAFF

size: -
D: -
V: TRBV7-2
length: 11
J: TRBJ1-2
CDR3: CASSLLVSYTF

size: -
D: -
V: TRBV4-2
length: 18
J: TRBJ2-1
CDR3: CASSLSASLGTSYNEQFF

size: -
D: TRBD1
V: TRBV5-1
length: 15
J: TRBJ2-7
CDR3: CASSESDRGAYEQYF

size: -
D: -
V: TRBV21-1
length: 15
J: TRBJ2-4
CDR3: CASSKGAGFGNIQYF

size: many
D: -
V: TRBV5-1
length: 13
J: TRBJ1-2
CDR3: CASSLEGFYGYTF

size: -
D: -
V: TRBV7-2
length: 14
J: TRBJ2-7
CDR3: CASSHRSLYYEQYF

size: -
D: -
V: TRBV11-2
length: 16
J: TRBJ2-3
CDR3: CASSLVGRTSTDTQYF

size: few
D: -
V: TRBV27
length: 14
J: TRBJ1-1
CDR3: CASKSPLRNTEAFF

size: -
D: TRBD1
V: TRBV29-1
length: 11
J: TRBJ1-2
CDR3: CSVDETGSMTF

size: few
D: TRBD1
V: TRBV2
length: 16
J: TRBJ1-5
CDR3: CASSLTGTGNNQPQHF

size: -
D: -
V: TRBV4-2
length: 18
J: TRBJ2-7
CDR3: CASSHRQGPATSSYEQYF

size: -
D: -
V: TRBV4-2
length: 15
J: TRBJ1-1
CDR3: CASSPAQAVNTEAFF

size: -
D: TRBD1
V: TRBV28
length: 14
J: TRBJ2-1
CDR3: CASSRTGGRNEQFF

size: -
D: TRBD1
V: TRBV10-3
length: 13
J: TRBJ2-5
CDR3: CAIRATGGETQYF

size: once
D: TRBD2
V: TRBV7-7
length: 15
J: TRBJ2-3
CDR3: CASSPGLAGKDTQYF

size: -
D: -
V: TRBV9
length: 15
J: TRBJ2-3
CDR3: CASSTDGFGTDTQYF

size: -
D: -
V: TRBV27
length: 14
J: TRBJ2-7
CDR3: CASSPRGTFYEQYF

size: -
D: TRBD2
V: TRBV4-3
length: 19
J: TRBJ2-3
CDR3: CASSQDWGGLAGTAPTQYF

size: -
D: TRBD1
V: TRBV28
length: 12
J: TRBJ1-5
CDR3: CASRGGQEPQHF

size: -
D: -
V: TRBV9
length: 14
J: TRBJ2-2
CDR3: CASSSASGTGELFF

size: -
D: -
V: TRBV12-2
length: 19
J: TRBJ1-4
CDR3: CASRCLFESRELTNEKLFF